The 19 T cell receptor beta chains listed next were all sequenced from one sample in a study of T cell repertoires in cytomegalovirus infection. TCRdb reanalysed the reads using MiXCR and keeps one entry per CDR3 protein. The table has some 270,000 distinct CDR3 sequences, less than 25% seen once. Their antigens remain unidentified. The specimen was cultured PBMCs, collected from culture after CMV antigen stimulation. These receptors all come from a human donor in good health (CMV status not recorded). Some clones in this sample may be carry-over from other donors' samples.

This clonotype came up a few times. The chain combines TRBV7-9 with TRBJ1-2, with 7 bases lining up with TRBD1. CDR1 and CDR2 from the germline V gene are SEHNR and FQNEAQ (reference sequence). The CDR3 is 15 residues long. V was pared by 7 bases and J by 4 bases, with 12 bases of the junction left unmatched. CDR3 sequence (DNA): TGTGCCAGCAAAGGACAGGACCCCGACTTCTATGGCTACACCTTC. Encoded protein: CASKGQDPDFYGYTF.

The rearrangement joins TRBV6-2 or TRBV6-3 to TRBJ1-1, with D perhaps matching TRBD1 (5 bases). The CDR3 totals 16 residues. The germline V gene encodes CDR1 MNHEY and CDR2 SVGEGT. Trimming removed 5 bases at V and 2 bases at J, with 18 bases between. The CDR3 here is CASSPNPGRDNTEAFF. The CDR3 DNA reads as TGTGCCAGCAGTCCCAATCCGGGACGGGACAACACTGAAGCTTTCTTT.

V gene TRBV7-2 combines with J gene TRBJ2-1, with D perhaps TRBD2 (5 bases). The CDR3 has 14 residues. Germline CDR1 and CDR2: SGHTA and FQGNSA. With 8 bases removed from V and 4 bases from J, the gap between germline ends came to 15 bases. CDR3 protein: CASYLRTGYNEQFF. The CDR3 coding sequence is TGTGCCAGCTACTTGCGGACGGGGTACAATGAGCAGTTCTTC.

This sequence joins TRBV29-1 and TRBJ2-1; 10 bases agree with TRBD1. The CDR3 spans 14 residues. Germline trimming cut 8 bases from V and 10 bases from J; bases unmatched to any gene: 14. In germline, CDR1 is SQVTM, CDR2 ANQGSEA. CDR3 region: CSTEEGQGIREQFF. The CDR3 region has the DNA TGCAGCACCGAGGAGGGACAGGGGATTCGGGAGCAGTTCTTC.

The chain uses TRBV15 and TRBJ1-2; D uncertain. This CDR3 contains 14 residues. The V end was cut by 0 bases, the J end by 4 bases, with 9 bases between. Germline CDR1 LNHNV, CDR2 YYDKDF (reference sequence). CDR3 sequence reads: CATSRDGFLYGYTF. The CDR3, as DNA: TGTGCCACCAGCAGAGACGGCTTTCTCTATGGCTACACCTTC.

This clonotype has a count of ten or more. The rearrangement links TRBV7-2 to TRBJ2-2, with 8 bases lining up with TRBD1. Germline V gene sequence: CDR1 SGHTA, CDR2 FQGNSA. The CDR3 has 14 residues. V dropped 5 bases and J dropped 7; count of bases not matched to a gene: 6. DNA of the CDR3: TGTGCCAGCAGCCCAGGGGGCTGGAGCGGGGAGCTGTTTTTT. Protein: CASSPGGWSGELFF.

V usage is TRBV6-6 and J usage is TRBJ2-1, with D uncertain. This CDR3 has 13 residues. CDR1 MNHNY and CDR2 SVGAGI come from the germline V gene (reference sequence). V was shortened by 0 bases and J by 8 bases, with 8 bases between the two germline ends. The CDR3 DNA is TGTGCCAGCAGTTACTCGGGCCGGTATGAGCAGTTCTTC. Residues: CASSYSGRYEQFF.

This chain uses TRBV6-6 with TRBJ2-5, with D unclear. Between the trimmed V and J ends, which lost 6 bases and 1 base, there was a span of 12 bases. The CDR3 is 14 amino acids. CDR1 is MNHNY, CDR2 SVGAGI, per germline (reference sequence). This CDR3 reads CASSRYGPQETQYF. The DNA of the CDR3 is TGTGCCAGCAGCCGGTACGGGCCCCAAGAGACCCAGTACTTC.

This rearrangement joins TRBV27 to TRBJ2-1; D may be TRBD1 or TRBD2 (5 bases each). V was clipped by 3 bases and J by 7 bases, with 13 bases between them. The germline V gene has CDR1 MNHEY and CDR2 SMNVEV (reference sequence). The length of the CDR3 is 14 residues. This CDR3 is CASSFLGRTNEQFF. The DNA of the CDR3 is TGTGCCAGCAGTTTCTTGGGACGGACTAATGAGCAGTTCTTC.

This clonotype was seen many times. This chain connects TRBV28 to TRBJ2-1, with 11 bases matching TRBD2. The CDR3 has 16 residues. CDR1 and CDR2 (germline): MDHEN, SYDVKM. Losses at the gene ends were 5 bases for V and 2 bases for J; bases not matched to a gene: 5. In nucleotides, the CDR3 is TGTGCCAGCAGTCACCTAGCGGGAGGAACCTACAATGAGCAGTTCTTC. It encodes CASSHLAGGTYNEQFF.

This clonotype was detected many times. The DNA for the CDR3 is TGTGCCAGCAGCCCAAGGACTAGCGGGAGTAATCATGAGCAGTTCTTC. Its translation is CASSPRTSGSNHEQFF. This chain links TRBV7-8 with TRBJ2-1; 13 nucleotides agree with TRBD2. Germline V gives CDR1 SGHVS, CDR2 FQNEAQ. J lost 8 bases, V lost 5 bases, and 9 bases had no gene match. This CDR3 has 16 residues.

This clonotype was seen only a few times. This rearrangement joins TRBV11-1 to TRBJ2-4; TRBD2 agrees at 7 bases. The CDR3 sequence is 12 residues long. Germline trimming cut 5 bases from V and 8 bases from J; bases unmatched to any gene: 3. The V gene's germline CDR1 is SGHAT and CDR2 FQDESV (reference sequence). The CDR3, as DNA: TGTGCCAGCAGCCCCGCGGGAGACATTCAGTACTTC. Protein: CASSPAGDIQYF.

This clonotype occurred a few times. This chain joins TRBV6-5 and TRBJ2-2, with 7 bases aligning to TRBD2. J gave up 1 base and V 1 base, and 12 bases lay outside the gene matches. CDR1 and CDR2 from the germline V gene are MNHEY and SVGAGI. The CDR3 contains 19 residues. For the CDR3, the DNA is TGTGCCAGCAGTTACTTGAGCGTGGGTAGCGGGCAGAACACCGGGGAGCTGTTTTTT. Translation: CASSYLSVGSGQNTGELFF.

The table lists this clonotype with many counts. The genes are TRBV20-1 and TRBJ2-1, with no clear D. This CDR3 is built from 14 residues. V was cut by 6 bases and J by 7 bases, with 19 bases left in between. CDR1 is DFQATT, CDR2 SNEGSKA, per germline (reference sequence). As DNA, the CDR3 is TGCAGTGCCAGTATGACTGCTGTCGAGAATGAGCAGTTCTTC. Translation gives CSASMTAVENEQFF.

This clonotype was picked up many times. The chain employs TRBV7-2 and TRBJ2-1; D is unresolved. The V gene lost 2 bases and the J gene lost 0 bases, with 11 bases spanning the gap. The CDR3 extends over 16 amino acids. Germline V gives CDR1 SGHTA, CDR2 FQGNSA. CDR3 in DNA: TGTGCCAGCAGCTTAACGGGTCAAAGCTCCTACAATGAGCAGTTCTTC. It yields the protein CASSLTGQSSYNEQFF.

This chain links TRBV27 with TRBJ2-2, with no clear D. V shed 3 bases and J shed 0 bases, with 17 bases lying between them. Germline assignment: CDR1 MNHEY and CDR2 SMNVEV (reference sequence). The CDR3 runs 18 residues. CDR3 nucleotides: TGTGCCAGCAGTTTCCGCGGTAGCAGCAACACGAACACCGGGGAGCTGTTTTTT. Residues: CASSFRGSSNTNTGELFF.

This clonotype occurred many times. The V gene is TRBV11-2, the J gene TRBJ1-2; 7 bases line up with TRBD1. The ends lost 8 bases at V and 4 bases at J; junction bases unmatched: 16. This CDR3 has 16 amino acids. In germline, CDR1 is SGHAT, CDR2 FQNNGV. The CDR3 region is CASGINQGVLCYGYTF. The CDR3 region has the DNA TGTGCCAGCGGTATTAATCAGGGGGTGTTGTGCTATGGCTACACCTTC.

This clonotype appeared many times. V and J are TRBV4-1 and TRBJ1-1; the D is unclear. The V gene lost 3 bases and the J gene lost 3 bases, with 14 bases spanning the gap. The CDR3 extends over 15 amino acids. Germline V CDR1 and CDR2: MGHRA, YSYEKL. The CDR3 here is CASSQMGMRDTEAFF. The CDR3, as DNA: TGCGCCAGCAGCCAGATGGGGATGAGAGACACTGAAGCTTTCTTT.

This clonotype was detected many times. The chain employs TRBV7-2 and TRBJ2-1, with 7 bases aligning to TRBD2. Trimming at V came to 5 bases and at J to 4 bases, leaving 5 bases not matched to a gene. This CDR3 region has 14 residues. Germline-derived CDR1 and CDR2 are SGHTA and FQGNSA. CDR3 sequence (DNA): TGTGCCAGCAGCCTCCGGGGACTATACAATGAGCAGTTCTTC. It specifies CASSLRGLYNEQFF.